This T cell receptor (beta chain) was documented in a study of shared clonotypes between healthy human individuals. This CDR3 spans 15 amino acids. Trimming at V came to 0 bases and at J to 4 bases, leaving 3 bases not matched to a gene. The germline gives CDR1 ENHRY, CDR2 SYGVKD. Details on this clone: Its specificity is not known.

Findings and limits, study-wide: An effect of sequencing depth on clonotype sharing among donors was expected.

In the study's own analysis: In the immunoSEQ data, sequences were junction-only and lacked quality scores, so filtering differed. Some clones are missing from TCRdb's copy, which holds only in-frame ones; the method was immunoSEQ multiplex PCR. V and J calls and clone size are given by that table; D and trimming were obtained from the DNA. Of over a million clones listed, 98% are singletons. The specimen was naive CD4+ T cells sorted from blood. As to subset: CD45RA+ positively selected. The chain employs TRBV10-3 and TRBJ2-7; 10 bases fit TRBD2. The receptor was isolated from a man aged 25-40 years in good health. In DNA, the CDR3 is TGTGCCATCAGTGAGTCGCCTAGCGGGAGTTACGAGCAGTACTTC. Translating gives CAISESPSGSYEQYF.